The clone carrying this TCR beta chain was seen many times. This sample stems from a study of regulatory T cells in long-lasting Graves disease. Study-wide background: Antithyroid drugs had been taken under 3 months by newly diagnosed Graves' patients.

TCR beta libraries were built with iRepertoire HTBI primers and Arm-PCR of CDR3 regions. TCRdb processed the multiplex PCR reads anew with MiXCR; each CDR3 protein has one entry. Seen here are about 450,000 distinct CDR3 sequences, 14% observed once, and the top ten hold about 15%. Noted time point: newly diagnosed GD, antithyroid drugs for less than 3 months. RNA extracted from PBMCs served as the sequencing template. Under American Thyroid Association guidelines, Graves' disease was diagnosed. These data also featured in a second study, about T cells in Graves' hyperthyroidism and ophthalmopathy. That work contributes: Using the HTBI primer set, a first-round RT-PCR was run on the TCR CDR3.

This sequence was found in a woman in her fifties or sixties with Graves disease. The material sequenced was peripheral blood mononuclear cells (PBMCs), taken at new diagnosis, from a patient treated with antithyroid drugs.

The CDR3 is CAWGVQGGTEAFF. CDR3 in DNA: TGTGCCTGGGGCGTACAGGGGGGGACTGAAGCTTTCTTT. The chain uses TRBV30 and TRBJ1-1; 8 bases align to TRBD1. Germline V lookup: CDR1 GTSNPN, CDR2 SVGIG (reference sequence). The CDR3 contains 13 residues. The V gene end was trimmed by 5 bases and the J gene end by 5 bases; junction bases not matched to a gene: 7.